This T cell receptor (beta chain) is drawn from a study of T cell responses to AZD1222 COVID-19 vaccine (dated by TCRdb to about 2021). General notes on the study: A total of 233 trial participants underwent TCR sequencing, of whom 207 had received two doses of AZD1222 and 26 had received two doses of the MenACWY control vaccine. Trial participants were enrolled by age into subgroups of 18-55, 56-69 and 70-plus years, and around 140, 26 and 57 TCR-sequenced participants, respectively, were included in these subgroups.

The cysteine opens and the phenylalanine closes a CDR3 of 12 amino acids. Just the 36-base CDR3 DNA is kept, in frame starting at base 1. V gives up 5 bases and J gives up 9 bases, and the segment between their germline ends measures 11 bases. CDR1 and CDR2 are read off the germline V gene as SNHLY and FYNNEI. Reading the label with the study, this specimen's time point is: baseline before first vaccination. The treatment or condition label corresponds to: meningococcal conjugate vaccine given as trial control. Vaccinee samples were obtained from the UK trials COV001 and COV002, which included a single-blind randomized controlled phase 2/3 trial of AZD1222 (ChAdOx1 nCoV-19) in healthy adults. Trial participant PBMC samples were collected at day 0 and day 28 after the second dose for TCRbeta chain sequencing. This clone was seen only a few times. What antigen it recognizes has not been identified. No much larger clone exists at a distance of one base, and base qualities are not known.

The CDR3 regions of human TCRbeta chains were analyzed by immunosequencing. In the original analysis: TCRs in the repertoires were compared against a reference library of SARS-CoV-2-specific TCRs that had been generated with the MIRA antigen-specificity platform. Breadth meant the fraction of unique TCRs that were SARS-CoV-2-associated, whereas depth meant the fraction of total T cells that were SARS-CoV-2-associated. Using the MIRA data, each spike-specific TCR was mapped to the spike region that the TCR reacts to and placed in a CD4 or CD8 class. Log10-transformed breadth and depth values were compared by one-way ANOVA with Sidak's multiple comparisons tests. TCRdb's version of the immuneACCESS table is confined to in-frame rearrangements and falls short of the full clone set. An unresolved V gene accounts for under half of the shortfall where checked; the remainder is of unknown origin. V and J calls and clone size are given by that table; D and trimming were obtained from the DNA. The sample has roughly 77,000 clones on record, 92% of them singletons. Of the sample, around 7.1% is held by the ten largest clones.

Broad study findings and their caveats: A significant rise in spike-specific TCR breadth and depth was observed after two AZD1222 doses relative to day 0 and relative to MenACWY recipients. Conclusions about previously exposed vaccinees were limited because only six AZD1222 recipients were SARS-CoV-2 seropositive at baseline. Most participants were white British and females outnumbered males, and the authors suggested that clonal diversity may have been underestimated. The 56-69-year group was small, and its depth increase did not reach significance, likely because of low power. The vaccine-associated CD4 TCRs covered the entire spike protein, and the dominant responses fell in regions 160-218 and 743-854. Nearly half of unique spike-specific TCRs reportedly recognized epitopes outside regions mutated in the B.1.351 and B.1.1.7 variants. Because no samples from the day 14 peak response were available, repertoires could be characterized only after the peak T cell response.

The rearranged segments are TRBV2 and TRBJ2-1, with the D gene too uncertain to name. The source was peripheral blood, collected on day 0 of MenACWY control vaccination. This TCR was sampled from an adult in good health. The encoded CDR3 is CASSYLPGEQFF. The base sequence is TGTGCCAGCAGTTACCTACCCGGTGAGCAGTTCTTC.